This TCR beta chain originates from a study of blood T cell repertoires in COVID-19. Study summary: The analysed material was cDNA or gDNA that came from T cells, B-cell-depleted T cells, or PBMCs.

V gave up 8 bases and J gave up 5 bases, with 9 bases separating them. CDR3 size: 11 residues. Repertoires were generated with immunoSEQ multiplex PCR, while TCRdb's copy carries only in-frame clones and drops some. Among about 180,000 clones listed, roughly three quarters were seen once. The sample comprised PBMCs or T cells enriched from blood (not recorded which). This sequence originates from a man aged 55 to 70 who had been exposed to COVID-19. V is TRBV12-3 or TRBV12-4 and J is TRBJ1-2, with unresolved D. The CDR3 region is CASASAYGYTF. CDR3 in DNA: TGTGCCAGCGCCTCCGCGTATGGCTACACCTTC.